This T cell receptor beta chain was sequenced in a study of cytotoxic CD8 clonotypes in ibrutinib-treated CLL. The wider study: An average of 255,043 productive templates and about 100,000 productive rearrangements was obtained per sample. General study findings and limits: While tracking circulating CD8+ T-cell counts, baseline clonality exceeded that of age-matched healthy donors.

The assay was immunoSEQ multiplex PCR, and TCRdb's table has in-frame clones only and misses some. The sample has about 68,000 clones; under 70% are singletons. Points on this clone: What it recognizes is unknown.

With 2 bases removed from V and 7 bases from J, the gap between germline ends came to 12 bases. This CDR3 is built from 15 residues. Germline CDR1 is MDHEN and CDR2 is SYDVKM. The source material was PBMCs, sampled after 12 months of ibrutinib treatment. The chain carries TRBV28 and TRBJ1-6; D is uncertain. The TCR was taken from a human donor with chronic lymphocytic leukemia. Here the CDR3 reads CASSLRPPRNSPLHF. CDR3 sequence (DNA): TGTGCCAGCAGTTTACGCCCCCCGCGGAATTCACCCCTCCACTTT.